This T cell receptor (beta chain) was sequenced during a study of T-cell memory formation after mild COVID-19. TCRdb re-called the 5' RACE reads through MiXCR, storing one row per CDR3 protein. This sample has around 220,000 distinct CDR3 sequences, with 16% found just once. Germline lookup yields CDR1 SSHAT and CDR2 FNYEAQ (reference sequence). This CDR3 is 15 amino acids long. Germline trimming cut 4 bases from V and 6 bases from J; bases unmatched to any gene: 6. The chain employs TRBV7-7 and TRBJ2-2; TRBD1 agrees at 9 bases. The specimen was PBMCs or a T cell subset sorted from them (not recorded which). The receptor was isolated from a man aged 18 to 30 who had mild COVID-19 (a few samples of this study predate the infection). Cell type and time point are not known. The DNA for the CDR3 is TGTGCCAGCAGCTCGGGACAGGGTCTCGCCGGGGAGCTGTTTTTT. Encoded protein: CASSSGQGLAGELFF.